These 27 T cell receptor beta chains were all obtained from the same sample, sequenced in a study of blood T cell repertoires in COVID-19. The protocol was immunoSEQ multiplex PCR, while the TCRdb copy is restricted to in-frame clones and leaves out a portion. Of 9,000 or so clones detected, 75% to 85% appear once; the ten largest clones hold approximately 7.3%. Sequencing input: peripheral blood. The receptors were sampled from a man in his 70s with active COVID-19.

The chain links TRBV9 to TRBJ2-7; 7 nucleotides line up with TRBD2. Germline trimming cut 2 bases from V and 2 bases from J; bases unmatched to any gene: 1. The germline V gene encodes CDR1 SGDLS and CDR2 YYNGEE. The CDR3 runs 13 residues. The CDR3 DNA is TGTGCCAGCAGCGTCGGGGGGACCTACGAGCAGTACTTC. Translation: CASSVGGTYEQYF.

The J gene is TRBJ2-3, the V gene TRBV3-1 (or the pseudogene TRBV3-2); 11 nucleotides align to TRBD2. The V and J ends lost 1 base and 3 bases, in that order; junction bases with no gene match: 3. The CDR3 loop spans 16 amino acids. Germline lookup yields CDR1 LGHDT and CDR2 YNNKEL (reference sequence). DNA of the CDR3: TGTGCCAGCAGCCAAGCTAGCGGGAGGAAGACAGATACGCAGTATTTT. As protein: CASSQASGRKTDTQYF.

The V call is TRBV25-1, the J call TRBJ1-2; 8 bases are shared with TRBD1. In germline, CDR1 is MGHDK, CDR2 SYGVNS. The V segment lost 6 bases and the J segment 8 bases; nucleotides outside the gene matches: 8. This CDR3 comprises 13 residues. The CDR3 nucleotides are TGTGCCAGCAGAGGACAGGGAGCCCAGGGCTACACCTTC. It specifies CASRGQGAQGYTF.

The gene calls are TRBV5-1 and TRBJ2-3, with D perhaps matching TRBD1 (6 bases). V lost 2 bases to trimming and J lost 0 bases, with 10 bases between them. The CDR3 is 15 amino acids. CDR1 and CDR2 (germline): SGHRS, YFSETQ. In DNA form, the CDR3 reads TGCGCCAGCAGCTTTGGGGGCGGGAGCACAGATACGCAGTATTTT. Residues: CASSFGGGSTDTQYF.

The CDR3 bases are TGTGCCAGCAAGTTCCCCCAGGGTGATTCACCCCTCCACTTT. It translates to CASKFPQGDSPLHF. The gene calls are TRBV7-8 and TRBJ1-6, with a tentative D call TRBD1 (5 bases). Per the germline V gene, CDR1 is SGHVS and CDR2 is FQNEAQ. Trimming removed 7 bases at V and 8 bases at J, with 15 bases between. CDR3 length: 14 residues.

This clone has just one count. The J gene is TRBJ2-3, the V gene TRBV19, with unresolved D. The CDR3 runs 15 residues. V was cut by 7 bases and J by 4 bases, with 18 bases left in between. Germline CDR1 is LNHDA and CDR2 is SQIVND (reference sequence). DNA of the CDR3: TGTGCCAGTACCATCGGTACCGGTGATGCAGATACGCAGTATTTT. Translation gives CASTIGTGDADTQYF.

The chain has TRBV6-4 and TRBJ2-3, with TRBD2 identical over 10 bases. The CDR3 has 17 amino acids. Germline V lookup: CDR1 MRHNA, CDR2 SNTAGT. V lost 2 bases, J lost 6 bases, and 11 bases stayed unmatched. CDR3 nucleotide sequence: TGTGCCAGCAGTGACACTGCGGCTAGCGGGAGACGGGATACGCAGTATTTT. Its protein is CASSDTAASGRRDTQYF.

The J gene is TRBJ2-3, the V gene TRBV6-5, with 7 bases aligning to TRBD2. This CDR3 region has 15 residues. CDR1 and CDR2 from the germline V gene are MNHEY and SVGAGI. The V gene end was trimmed by 5 bases and the J gene end by 2 bases; junction bases not matched to a gene: 7. The CDR3 loop is CASSRNAGVTDTQYF. CDR3 nucleotides: TGTGCCAGCAGTCGTAATGCGGGGGTCACAGATACGCAGTATTTT.

V and J are TRBV19 and TRBJ1-1; D ambiguous. The CDR3 runs to 14 residues. In germline, CDR1 is LNHDA, CDR2 SQIVND (reference sequence). V lost 0 bases and J 3 bases, leaving 8 bases between the germline ends. The CDR3 loop is CASSIEGSYTEAFF. In DNA form, the CDR3 reads TGTGCCAGTAGTATAGAGGGCAGCTACACTGAAGCTTTCTTT. Together with reference TRBV19 and TRBJ1-1, the CDR3 gives the full variable domain: DGGITQSPKYLFRKEGQNVTLSCEQNLNHDAMYWYRQDPGQGLRLIYYSQIVNDFQKGDIAEGYSVSREKKESFPLTVTSAQKNPTAFYLCASSIEGSYTEAFFGQGTRLTVV.

The genes are TRBV5-1 and TRBJ2-1; 7 bases map to TRBD1. Germline V gene lookup returns CDR1 SGHRS and CDR2 YFSETQ. The CDR3 is 15 amino acids. V was clipped by 3 bases and J by 3 bases; unmatched bases: 6. The CDR3 nucleotides are TGCGCCAGCAGCTCCTCGGGGACAGACTACAATGAGCAGTTCTTC. Amino acid sequence: CASSSSGTDYNEQFF.

This clone has a single count. The DNA of the CDR3 is TGTGCCAGCAGCCTACCTAGCGGGGCCAGCACAGATACGCAGTATTTT. Translation gives CASSLPSGASTDTQYF. The rearrangement joins TRBV5-6 to TRBJ2-3; 9 bases are shared with TRBD2. Germline trimming cut 4 bases from V and 0 bases from J; bases unmatched to any gene: 6. The CDR3 sequence is 16 residues long. CDR1 is SGHDT and CDR2 is YYEEEE in the germline V gene.

This clone was recorded a few times. The chain combines TRBV4-3 with TRBJ1-1, with 11 bases aligning to TRBD1. Unmatched junction bases numbered 10, after V lost 3 bases and J lost 4 bases. The CDR3 is 17 amino acids. In germline, CDR1 is LGHNA, CDR2 YSLEER. CDR3 bases: TGCGCCAGCAGCCAGGGACTCGCCGGGACAGGGGGCACTGAAGCTTTCTTT. It codes for CASSQGLAGTGGTEAFF.

This sequence joins TRBV14 and TRBJ2-2; D unclear. The germline V and J ends were trimmed by 0 bases and 7 bases, with 12 bases remaining between them. This CDR3 has 15 amino acids. Germline V gene data show CDR1 as SGHDN and CDR2 as FVKESK. Written as DNA, the CDR3 is TGTGCCAGCAGCCAAGACACTACTTTGGTCGGGGAGCTGTTTTTT. Residues: CASSQDTTLVGELFF.

The chain recombines TRBV9 with TRBJ2-2, with a tentative D call TRBD1 (6 bases). V gave up 4 bases and J gave up 6 bases, with 13 bases separating them. The CDR3 sequence is 14 residues long. CDR1 is SGDLS and CDR2 is YYNGEE in the germline V gene. CDR3 nucleotides: TGTGCCAGCAGCTTTAACAGGGTCCCCGGGGAGCTGTTTTTT. It codes for CASSFNRVPGELFF.

This chain connects TRBV18 to TRBJ2-2, with a weak D call TRBD1 (5 bases). V lost 2 bases and J lost 7, with 11 bases in between. The CDR3 consists of 14 residues. Per germline, CDR1 KGHSH and CDR2 LQKENI. The CDR3 bases are TGTGCCAGCTCACCAGAGACAGTGAACGGGGAGCTGTTTTTT. Its translation is CASSPETVNGELFF.

The V and J genes are TRBV7-9 and TRBJ1-1, with D unresolved. CDR3 length: 11 residues. Trimming cost V 5 bases and J 5 bases, with 6 bases left between them. Germline CDR1 reads SEHNR; CDR2 reads FQNEAQ (reference sequence). CDR3 region: CASSANTEAFF. In DNA, the CDR3 is TGTGCCAGCAGCGCTAATACTGAAGCTTTCTTT.

The chain has TRBV19 and TRBJ2-7; TRBD2 might be the D (6 bases). With 6 bases removed from V and 4 bases from J, the gap between germline ends came to 16 bases. The CDR3 extends over 14 amino acids. The germline V gene encodes CDR1 LNHDA and CDR2 SQIVND (reference sequence). CDR3 residues: CASRRDGSQYEQYF. The CDR3 DNA sequence: TGTGCCAGTAGGCGTGACGGGAGTCAGTACGAGCAGTACTTC.

This clone was seen only a few times. The chain links TRBV7-9 to TRBJ2-7; perhaps TRBD1 as D (6 bases). The germline V and J ends were trimmed by 1 base and 9 bases, with 10 bases remaining between them. The germline gives CDR1 SEHNR, CDR2 FQNEAQ (reference sequence). CDR3 length: 12 amino acids. CDR3 loop: CASSLEGGRQYF. As DNA, the CDR3 is TGTGCCAGCAGCTTAGAAGGGGGTCGGCAGTACTTC.

This chain uses TRBV3-1 (or the pseudogene TRBV3-2) with TRBJ1-2, with D tentatively TRBD1 (6 bases). CDR3 length equals 17 residues. Germline values: CDR1 LGHDT, CDR2 YNNKEL (reference sequence). V was trimmed by 1 base and J by 0 bases, leaving 15 bases between them. Here the CDR3 DNA reads TGTGCCAGCAGCCAAGGTGGGCAGGGGCGATCTAACTATGGCTACACCTTC. Amino acids: CASSQGGQGRSNYGYTF.

The chain has TRBV6-5 and TRBJ2-2; 8 bases fit TRBD1. Germline V gives CDR1 MNHEY, CDR2 SVGAGI. The CDR3 has 15 residues. Unmatched junction bases numbered 3, after V lost 5 bases and J lost 1 base. CDR3 protein: CASSRQGLNTGELFF. The CDR3 coding sequence is TGTGCCAGCAGTAGACAGGGGCTGAACACCGGGGAGCTGTTTTTT.

The chain is built from TRBV9 and TRBJ2-3, with TRBD1 identical over 11 bases. The V segment lost 4 bases and the J segment 4 bases; nucleotides outside the gene matches: 8. From germline, CDR1 is SGDLS and CDR2 YYNGEE. This CDR3 region has 16 residues. DNA of the CDR3: TGTGCCAGCAGCTTATATCCGGGACAGGGGGCAGATACGCAGTATTTT. Encoded protein: CASSLYPGQGADTQYF.

This clone was found a few times. The chain couples TRBV5-1 to TRBJ1-3; D unresolved. CDR1 and CDR2 from the germline V gene are SGHRS and YFSETQ. CDR3 length: 18 amino acids. Trimming took 4 bases from V and 0 from J, leaving 20 bases between them. The CDR3 sequence is CASSPAGRPGYSGNTIYF. The CDR3 DNA follows: TGCGCCAGCAGCCCTGCGGGTCGACCTGGATACTCTGGAAACACCATATATTTT.

The sample holds one count of this clone. The CDR3 region has the DNA TGTGCCAGCTCACCAGACGGGAGGTCCTACGAGCAGTACTTC. As protein: CASSPDGRSYEQYF. This chain uses TRBV18 with TRBJ2-7; 7 nucleotides agree with TRBD2. The CDR3 sequence is 14 residues long. The germline CDR1 and CDR2 sequences are KGHSH and LQKENI. Unmatched junction bases numbered 2, after V lost 2 bases and J lost 1 base.

This sequence joins TRBV5-1 and TRBJ2-4, with 9 bases aligning to TRBD2. This CDR3 region has 17 residues. V shed 4 bases and J 6 bases; nucleotides not matched to a gene: 14. The germline V gene encodes CDR1 SGHRS and CDR2 YFSETQ. CDR3 amino acids: CASSPLGGRASPNIQYF. In DNA form, the CDR3 reads TGCGCCAGCAGCCCACTCGGCGGGAGGGCCTCTCCAAACATTCAGTACTTC. Full variable domain (rest looked up from reference TRBV5-1 and TRBJ2-4): KAGVTQTPRYLIKTRGQQVTLSCSPISGHRSVSWYQQTPGQGLQFLFEYFSETQRNKGNFPGRFSGRQFSNSRSEMNVSTLELGDSALYLCASSPLGGRASPNIQYFGAGTRLSVL.

The chain employs TRBV28 and TRBJ1-2, with 10 nucleotides matching TRBD1. The CDR3 consists of 14 residues. The germline V gene encodes CDR1 MDHEN and CDR2 SYDVKM. The V segment lost 4 bases and the J segment 3 bases; nucleotides outside the gene matches: 2. Here the CDR3 DNA reads TGTGCCAGCAGTTCGACAGGGGGCGACTATGGCTACACCTTC. Translated: CASSSTGGDYGYTF.

CDR3 protein: CASSLQGLGNQPQHF. The CDR3 nucleotides read TGTGCCAGCAGCTTACAGGGTCTTGGGAATCAGCCCCAGCATTTT. This rearrangement joins TRBV11-2 to TRBJ1-5, with D possibly TRBD1 on 5 matching bases. The CDR3 totals 15 residues. Germline V gene lookup returns CDR1 SGHAT and CDR2 FQNNGV. The V and J ends lost 2 bases and 4 bases respectively, with 12 bases between them.

V and J are TRBV30 and TRBJ2-3, with TRBD2 matching over 11 bases. Germline trimming cut 0 bases from V and 4 bases from J; bases unmatched to any gene: 9. Looked up from germline, CDR1 is GTSNPN and CDR2 is SVGIG (reference sequence). This CDR3 region has 17 residues. Here the CDR3 reads CAWSVPSSGREADTQYF. CDR3 in DNA: TGTGCCTGGAGTGTGCCGAGTAGCGGGAGGGAGGCAGATACGCAGTATTTT.